This passage covers 15 T cell receptor beta chains from one sample sequenced in a study of blood T cell repertoires in COVID-19. Assay: immunoSEQ multiplex PCR; the TCRdb copy retains only in-frame clones and omits some. Seen here are under 250,000 clones, around 83% observed once, and the top ten hold roughly 8.7%. Sample: peripheral blood. The receptors here all came from a man between 35 and 55 years old with active or convalescent COVID-19.

The J gene is TRBJ2-5, the V gene TRBV4-1; 7 bases fit TRBD2. Germline CDR1 reads MGHRA; CDR2 reads YSYEKL. Trimming cost V 0 bases and J 4 bases; bases outside gene matches: 11. This CDR3 has 17 residues. CDR3 in DNA: TGCGCCAGCAGCCAAGATCGGGCGGGAGTTCTTCCAGAGACCCAGTACTTC. Translated: CASSQDRAGVLPETQYF.

The chain couples TRBV7-6 to TRBJ2-7, with a possible D match to TRBD1 (6 bases). Germline V CDR1 and CDR2: SGHVS, FNYEAQ. The CDR3 is made up of 16 amino acids. The V end was cut by 5 bases, the J end by 3 bases, with 20 bases between. The chain's CDR3 is CASSPGQTRVVYEQYF. The CDR3 nucleotides read TGTGCCAGCAGCCCCGGACAGACCCGAGTAGTCTACGAGCAGTACTTC.

The V call is TRBV6-1, the J call TRBJ1-1; D is unresolved. V was cut by 3 bases and J by 10 bases, with 12 bases left in between. Germline CDR1 and CDR2: MNHNS and SASEGT. CDR3 size: 12 residues. This CDR3 is CASSDVGGLAFF. The CDR3 coding sequence is TGTGCCAGCAGTGACGTCGGAGGTCTAGCTTTCTTT.

The gene calls are TRBV19 and TRBJ2-5, with 11 bases identical to TRBD2. With 4 bases clipped from V and 2 bases from J, the junction kept 3 bases outside the gene matches. CDR1 and CDR2 from the germline V gene are LNHDA and SQIVND (reference sequence). CDR3 length: 15 residues. The CDR3 is CASSRLAGSQETQYF. The CDR3 DNA sequence: TGTGCCAGTAGTAGACTAGCGGGGTCACAAGAGACCCAGTACTTC.

The CDR3 region is CASSFSGAREQYF. The CDR3 bases are TGTGCCAGCAGTTTTAGTGGGGCGCGTGAGCAGTACTTC. The rearrangement joins TRBV28 to TRBJ2-7; perhaps TRBD1 as D (5 bases). This CDR3 region has 13 residues. Germline V gene lookup returns CDR1 MDHEN and CDR2 SYDVKM. Trimming took 3 bases from V and 7 from J, leaving 13 bases between them.

This clone showed up just once. The rearrangement uses TRBV7-9 and TRBJ1-2; 7 bases line up with TRBD1. The CDR3 length is 16 residues. J gave up 0 bases and V 5 bases, and 9 bases lay outside the gene matches. Germline V gene data show CDR1 as SEHNR and CDR2 as FQNEAQ (reference sequence). CDR3 in amino acids: CASSPDRALTNYGYTF. In DNA, the CDR3 is TGTGCCAGCAGCCCAGACAGGGCGCTCACTAACTATGGCTACACCTTC.

The rearrangement uses TRBV7-2 and TRBJ1-1; D gene ambiguous. Trimming stripped 2 bases from V and 2 bases from J, with 9 bases between. Germline CDR1 and CDR2: SGHTA and FQGNSA. This CDR3 is built from 14 residues. The DNA of the CDR3 is TGTGCCAGCAGCTTACCAGGTTCTAACACTGAAGCTTTCTTT. It codes for CASSLPGSNTEAFF. The full variable domain, rest sourced from reference TRBV7-2 and TRBJ1-1, is GAGVSQSPSNKVTEKGKDVELRCDPISGHTALYWYRQSLGQGLEFLIYFQGNSAPDKSGLPSDRFSAERTGGSVSTLTIQRTQQEDSAVYLCASSLPGSNTEAFFGQGTRLTVV.

This sequence joins TRBV28 and TRBJ1-4; D remains unclear. CDR1 is MDHEN and CDR2 is SYDVKM in the germline V gene. The V end was cut by 6 bases, the J end by 3 bases, with 5 bases between. This CDR3 contains 12 residues. The CDR3 loop is CASRLSNEKLFF. The CDR3, as DNA: TGTGCCAGCAGACTATCTAATGAAAAACTGTTTTTT.

The rearrangement links TRBV24-1 to TRBJ2-6; 11 nucleotides match TRBD2. CDR1 is KGHDR, CDR2 SFDVKD, per germline. The CDR3 totals 18 residues. The trim removed 4 bases at V and 0 bases at J, leaving 4 bases unmatched. The CDR3, as DNA: TGTGCCACCAGTGACAATAGCGGGGGGGCCTCTGGGGCCAACGTCCTGACTTTC. Translated, it gives CATSDNSGGASGANVLTF.

The rearrangement uses TRBV5-1 and TRBJ2-2, with a tentative D call TRBD2 (5 bases). Germline CDR1 and CDR2: SGHRS and YFSETQ. V was pared by 1 base and J by 7 bases, with 8 bases between. CDR3 length equals 13 residues. CDR3: CASSLWGDGELFF. The CDR3 DNA follows: TGCGCCAGCAGCTTGTGGGGAGACGGGGAGCTGTTTTTT.

This clone was counted a few times. The chain couples TRBV9 to TRBJ2-7; 9 bases are shared with TRBD2. The CDR3 totals 15 residues. After removal of 3 bases from V and 6 bases from J, the junction contained 10 bases not matched to a gene. Germline loops: CDR1 SGDLS, CDR2 YYNGEE. The chain's CDR3 is CASSADGGTSSEQYF. The CDR3 DNA reads TGTGCCAGCAGCGCGGACGGGGGGACTAGCAGCGAGCAGTACTTC.

This chain links TRBV4-2 with TRBJ1-2; D gene uncertain. Germline V CDR1 and CDR2: LGHNA, YNFKEQ. Trimming left V 4 bases short and J 4 bases short, with 13 bases between. CDR3 length equals 14 residues. CDR3 region: CASSPPGLTYGYTF. The DNA of the CDR3 is TGTGCCAGCAGCCCCCCCGGTCTAACCTATGGCTACACCTTC.

The count of this clone is one. V gene TRBV11-1 combines with J gene TRBJ2-5, with TRBD1 matching 7 bases. This CDR3 is built from 14 residues. Per germline, CDR1 SGHAT and CDR2 FQDESV (reference sequence). V lost 4 bases, J lost 5 bases, and 7 bases stayed unmatched. The CDR3 here is CASSSRGLVETQYF. The CDR3 region has the DNA TGTGCCAGCAGCTCGAGGGGGCTTGTGGAGACCCAGTACTTC.

The chain couples TRBV6-6 to TRBJ2-3; 13 nucleotides match TRBD2. Germline CDR1 reads MNHNY; CDR2 reads SVGAGI (reference sequence). The CDR3 length is 18 residues. Losses at the gene ends were 6 bases for V and 6 bases for J; bases not matched to a gene: 15. CDR3 protein: CASRRLAGGFTWEDTQYF. CDR3 in DNA: TGTGCCAGCAGGCGACTAGCGGGGGGTTTTACCTGGGAGGATACGCAGTATTTT.

In its sample, this clone was seen a few times. The chain has TRBV19 and TRBJ1-4, with D tentatively TRBD1 (6 bases). CDR1 LNHDA and CDR2 SQIVND come from the germline V gene (reference sequence). Trimming removed 0 bases at V and 3 bases at J, with 26 bases between. This CDR3 is 21 amino acids long. CDR3 coding DNA: TGTGCCAGTAGTATAGAAGCCGCCGGGACAACCCCAACTTCGGCTAATGAAAAACTGTTTTTT. Translating gives CASSIEAAGTTPTSANEKLFF.